The sequence of this TCR beta chain was determined in a study of T-cell memory formation after mild COVID-19. Study-level information: TCR clusters were mostly donor specific. Study findings and constraints: Contracting CD4+ clones were located mainly in CM and EM, and CD8+ clones in EMRA. That cross-reactive memory joined was suggested by some responding clones appearing in pre-infection memory.

Constant-segment primers and 5'RACE yielded cDNA libraries for TCR alpha and TCR beta, each carrying sample barcodes and UMIs. TCRdb analysed the 5' RACE reads with MiXCR anew, one entry per CDR3 protein. There are over 450,000 distinct CDR3 sequences in the sample; over 20% occur only once, and roughly an eighth lies in the top ten. CDR3 size: 16 residues. Germline-derived CDR1 and CDR2 are SGHVS and FNYEAQ. The ends were cut back, 5 bases at V and 0 bases at J, with 17 bases in the middle. This clonotype was counted between two and nine times. What it binds is unknown. This chain connects TRBV7-6 to TRBJ2-7; D possibly corresponds to TRBD2 (6 bases). Material for sequencing was PBMCs or a T cell subset sorted from them (not recorded which). This TCR was recovered from an adult woman who had mild COVID-19 (a few samples of this study predate the infection). Cell type and time point are not known. The CDR3 DNA is TGTGCCAGCAGCGCTCTAACGGGAGTCCTCTCCTACGAGCAGTACTTC. Translated, it gives CASSALTGVLSYEQYF. Using reference TRBV7-6 and TRBJ2-7 for the parts outside the CDR3, the full variable domain is GAGVSQSPRYKVTKRGQDVALRCDPISGHVSLYWYRQALGQGPEFLTYFNYEAQQDKSGLPNDRFSAERPEGSISTLTIQRTEQRDSAMYRCASSALTGVLSYEQYFGPGTRLTVT.